This TCR beta chain was identified in a study of T-cell reconstitution after alpha-beta-depleted transplantation in children. TCRbeta library preparation incorporated unique molecular identifiers. TCRdb redid the calling of the PCR reads with MiXCR, one entry per CDR3 protein. This table holds 530,000 or so distinct CDR3 sequences, 27% found once. Trimming left V 4 bases short and J 2 bases short, with 9 bases between. The CDR3 is 13 amino acids. Germline V gives CDR1 WSHSY, CDR2 SAAADI. The input for sequencing was PBMCs, taken before TCRalphabeta/CD19-depleted stem cell transplant. V and J are TRBV10-2 and TRBJ2-7; D assignment may be TRBD1 or TRBD2 (6 bases each). This receptor was obtained from a boy in the first two years of life with Wiskott-Aldrich syndrome, due to receive a stem cell transplant. The CDR3 loop is CASSAGAPYEQYF. The CDR3, as DNA: TGCGCCAGCAGTGCGGGGGCCCCCTACGAGCAGTACTTC.